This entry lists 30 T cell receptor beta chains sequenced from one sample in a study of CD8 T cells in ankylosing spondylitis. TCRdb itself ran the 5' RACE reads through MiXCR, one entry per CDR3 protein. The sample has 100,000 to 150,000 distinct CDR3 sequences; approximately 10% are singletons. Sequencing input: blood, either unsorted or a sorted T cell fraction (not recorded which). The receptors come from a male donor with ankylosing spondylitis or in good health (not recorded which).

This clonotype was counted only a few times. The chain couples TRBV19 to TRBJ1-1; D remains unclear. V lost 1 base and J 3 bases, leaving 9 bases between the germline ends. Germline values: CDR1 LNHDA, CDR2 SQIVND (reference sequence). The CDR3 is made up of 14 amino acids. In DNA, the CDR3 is TGTGCCAGTAGTATAGGGGCGGTTGACACTGAAGCTTTCTTT. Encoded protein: CASSIGAVDTEAFF.

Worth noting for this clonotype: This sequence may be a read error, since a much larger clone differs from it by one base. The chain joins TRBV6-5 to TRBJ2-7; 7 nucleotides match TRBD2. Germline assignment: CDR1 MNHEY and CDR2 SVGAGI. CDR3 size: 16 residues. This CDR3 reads CASSSSVAGSTYGQYF. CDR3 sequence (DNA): TGTGCCAGCAGTTCGAGTGTAGCGGGCTCCACCTACGGGCAGTACTTC.

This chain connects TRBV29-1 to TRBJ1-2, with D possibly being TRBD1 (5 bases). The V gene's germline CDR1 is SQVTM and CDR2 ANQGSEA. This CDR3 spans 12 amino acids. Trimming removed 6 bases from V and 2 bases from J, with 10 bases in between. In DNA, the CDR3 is TGCAGCGTGAAAACAGGCAACTATGGCTACACCTTC. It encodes CSVKTGNYGYTF.

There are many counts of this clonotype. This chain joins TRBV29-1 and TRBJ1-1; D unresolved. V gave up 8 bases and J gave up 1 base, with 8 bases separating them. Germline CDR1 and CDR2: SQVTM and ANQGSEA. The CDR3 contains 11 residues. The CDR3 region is CSTGRNTEAFF. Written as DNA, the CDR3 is TGCAGCACCGGGCGGAACACTGAAGCTTTCTTT.

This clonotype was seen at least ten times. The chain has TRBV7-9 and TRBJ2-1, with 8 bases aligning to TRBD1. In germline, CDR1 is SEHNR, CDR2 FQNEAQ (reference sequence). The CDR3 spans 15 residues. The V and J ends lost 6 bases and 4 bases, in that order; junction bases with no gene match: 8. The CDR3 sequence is CASSPDRGKYNEQFF. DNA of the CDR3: TGTGCCAGCAGTCCCGACAGGGGCAAATACAATGAGCAGTTCTTC.

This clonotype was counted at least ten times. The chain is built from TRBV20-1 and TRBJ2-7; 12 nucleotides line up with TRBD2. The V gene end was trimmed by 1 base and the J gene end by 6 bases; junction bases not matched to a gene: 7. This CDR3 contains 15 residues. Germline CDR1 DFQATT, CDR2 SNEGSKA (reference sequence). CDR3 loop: CSARAPSGRALEQYF. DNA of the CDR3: TGCAGTGCTAGAGCTCCTAGCGGGAGGGCCCTCGAGCAGTACTTC.

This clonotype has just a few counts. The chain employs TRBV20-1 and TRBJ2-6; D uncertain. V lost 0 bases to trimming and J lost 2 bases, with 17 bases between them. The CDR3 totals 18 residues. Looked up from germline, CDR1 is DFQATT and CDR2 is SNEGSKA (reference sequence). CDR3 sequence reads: CSARDGPGAYTGANVLTF. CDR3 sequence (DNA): TGCAGTGCTAGAGATGGTCCAGGAGCCTATACTGGGGCCAACGTCCTGACTTTC.

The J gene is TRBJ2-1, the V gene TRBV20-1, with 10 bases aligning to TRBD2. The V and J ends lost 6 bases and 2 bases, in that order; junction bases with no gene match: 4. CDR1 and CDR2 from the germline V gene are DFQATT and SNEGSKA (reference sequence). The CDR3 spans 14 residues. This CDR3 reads CSATSGRAYNEQFF. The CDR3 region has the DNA TGCAGTGCCACCAGCGGGAGGGCCTACAATGAGCAGTTCTTC.

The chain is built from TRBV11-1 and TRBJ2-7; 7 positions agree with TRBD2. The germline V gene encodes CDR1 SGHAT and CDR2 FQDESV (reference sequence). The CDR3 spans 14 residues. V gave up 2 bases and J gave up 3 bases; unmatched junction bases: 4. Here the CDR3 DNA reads TGTGCCAGCAGCTTACGAGCGGGACTCTACGAGCAGTACTTC. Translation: CASSLRAGLYEQYF.

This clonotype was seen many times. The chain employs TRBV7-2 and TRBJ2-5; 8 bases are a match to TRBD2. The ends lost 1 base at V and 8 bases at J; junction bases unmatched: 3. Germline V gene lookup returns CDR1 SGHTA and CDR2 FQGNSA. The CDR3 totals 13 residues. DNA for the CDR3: TGTGCCAGCAGCTTAGGAGCGGGAGACACCCAGTACTTC. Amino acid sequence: CASSLGAGDTQYF.

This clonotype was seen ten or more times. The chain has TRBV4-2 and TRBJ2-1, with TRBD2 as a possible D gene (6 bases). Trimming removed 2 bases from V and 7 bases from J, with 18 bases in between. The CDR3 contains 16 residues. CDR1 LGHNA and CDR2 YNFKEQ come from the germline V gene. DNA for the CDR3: TGTGCCAGCAGCCAATCGGGACGGGAGCCTTTGAATGAGCAGTTCTTC. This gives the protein CASSQSGREPLNEQFF.

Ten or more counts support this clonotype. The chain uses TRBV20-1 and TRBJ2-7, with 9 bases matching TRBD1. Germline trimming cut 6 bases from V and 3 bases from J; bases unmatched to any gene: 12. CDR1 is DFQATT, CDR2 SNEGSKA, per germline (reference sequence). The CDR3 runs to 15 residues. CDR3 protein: CSAKQTGTGIYEQYF. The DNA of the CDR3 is TGCAGTGCCAAACAAACCGGGACAGGGATCTACGAGCAGTACTTC.

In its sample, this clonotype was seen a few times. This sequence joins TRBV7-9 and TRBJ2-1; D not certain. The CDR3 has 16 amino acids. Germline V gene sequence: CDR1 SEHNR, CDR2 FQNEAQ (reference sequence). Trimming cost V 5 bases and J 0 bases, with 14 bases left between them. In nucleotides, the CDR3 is TGTGCCAGCAGCCCAAAGAGGCGGATCTCCTACAATGAGCAGTTCTTC. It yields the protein CASSPKRRISYNEQFF.

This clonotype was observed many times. The CDR3 spells CASSQDRSNTEAFF. CDR3 bases: TGTGCCAGCAGCCAAGATCGCTCGAACACTGAAGCTTTCTTT. V gene TRBV4-2 combines with J gene TRBJ1-1; D remains unclear. The ends were cut back, 0 bases at V and 1 base at J, with 6 bases in the middle. Germline CDR1 reads LGHNA; CDR2 reads YNFKEQ. The CDR3 consists of 14 residues.

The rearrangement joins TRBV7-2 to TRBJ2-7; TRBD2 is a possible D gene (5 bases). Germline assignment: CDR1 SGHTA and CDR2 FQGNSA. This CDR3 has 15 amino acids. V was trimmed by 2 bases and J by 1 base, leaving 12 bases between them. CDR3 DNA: TGTGCCAGCAGCTTAATGGGCGGGCCTTCCTACGAGCAGTACTTC. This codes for CASSLMGGPSYEQYF.

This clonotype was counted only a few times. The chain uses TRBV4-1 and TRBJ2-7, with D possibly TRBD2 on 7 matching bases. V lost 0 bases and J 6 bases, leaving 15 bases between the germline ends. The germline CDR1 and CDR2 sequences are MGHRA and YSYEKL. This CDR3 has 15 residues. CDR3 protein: CASSQDRGAIVEQYF. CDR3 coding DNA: TGCGCCAGCAGCCAAGATCGGGGGGCGATAGTCGAGCAGTACTTC.

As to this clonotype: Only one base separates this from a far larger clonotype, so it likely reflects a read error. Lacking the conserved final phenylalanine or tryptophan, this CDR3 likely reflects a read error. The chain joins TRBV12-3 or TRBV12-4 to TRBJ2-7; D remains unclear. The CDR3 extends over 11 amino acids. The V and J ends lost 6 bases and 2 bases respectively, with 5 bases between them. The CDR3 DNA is TGTGCCAGCAGCCAGGCCTACGAGCAGTACCTC. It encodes CASSQAYEQYL.

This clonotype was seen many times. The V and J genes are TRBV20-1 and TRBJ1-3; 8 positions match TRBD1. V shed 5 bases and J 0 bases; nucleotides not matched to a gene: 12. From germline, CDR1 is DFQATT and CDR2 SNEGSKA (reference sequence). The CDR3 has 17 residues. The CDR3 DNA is TGCAGTGCTCCCGATACACGACAGGGGCCCTCTGGAAACACCATATATTTT. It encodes CSAPDTRQGPSGNTIYF.

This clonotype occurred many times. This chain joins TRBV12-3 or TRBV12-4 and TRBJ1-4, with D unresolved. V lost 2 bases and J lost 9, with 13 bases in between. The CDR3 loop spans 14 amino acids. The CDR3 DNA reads TGTGCCAGCAGTTTAAACCGTGATGGCCAAAAACTGTTTTTT. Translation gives CASSLNRDGQKLFF.

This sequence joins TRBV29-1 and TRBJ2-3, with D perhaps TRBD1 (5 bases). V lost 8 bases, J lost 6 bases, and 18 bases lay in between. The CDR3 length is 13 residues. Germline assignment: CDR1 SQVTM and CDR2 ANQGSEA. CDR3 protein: CSLMFREVDTQYF. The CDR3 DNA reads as TGCAGCTTGATGTTCAGGGAAGTGGATACGCAGTATTTT.

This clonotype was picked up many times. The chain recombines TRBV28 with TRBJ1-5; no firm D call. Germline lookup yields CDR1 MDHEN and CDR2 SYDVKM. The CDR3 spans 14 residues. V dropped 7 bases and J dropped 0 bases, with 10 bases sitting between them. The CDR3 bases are TGTGCCAGCAAGGAGGGATATAGCAATCAGCCCCAGCATTTT. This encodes CASKEGYSNQPQHF. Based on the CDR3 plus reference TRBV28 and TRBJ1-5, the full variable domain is DVKVTQSSRYLVKRTGEKVFLECVQDMDHENMFWYRQDPGLGLRLIYFSYDVKMKEKGDIPEGYSVSREKKERFSLILESASTNQTSMYLCASKEGYSNQPQHFGDGTRLSIL.

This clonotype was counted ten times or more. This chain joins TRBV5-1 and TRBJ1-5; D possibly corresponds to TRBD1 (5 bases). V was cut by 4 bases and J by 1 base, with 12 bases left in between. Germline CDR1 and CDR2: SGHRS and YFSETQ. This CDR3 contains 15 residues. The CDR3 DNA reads TGCGCCAGCAGCCCCGGAGGGGAGAGCAATCAGCCCCAGCATTTT. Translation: CASSPGGESNQPQHF.

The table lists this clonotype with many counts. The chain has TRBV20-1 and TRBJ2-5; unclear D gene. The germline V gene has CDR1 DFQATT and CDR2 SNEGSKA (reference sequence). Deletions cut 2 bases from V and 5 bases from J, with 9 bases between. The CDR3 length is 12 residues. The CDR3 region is CSARKSAETQYF. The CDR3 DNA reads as TGCAGTGCTAGAAAGTCGGCGGAGACCCAGTACTTC.

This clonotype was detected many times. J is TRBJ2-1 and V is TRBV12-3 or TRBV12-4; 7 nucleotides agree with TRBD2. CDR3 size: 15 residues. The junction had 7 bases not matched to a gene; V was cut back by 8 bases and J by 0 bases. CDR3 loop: CASLQTSPSYNEQFF. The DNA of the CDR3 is TGTGCCAGCCTTCAGACTAGCCCCTCCTACAATGAGCAGTTCTTC.

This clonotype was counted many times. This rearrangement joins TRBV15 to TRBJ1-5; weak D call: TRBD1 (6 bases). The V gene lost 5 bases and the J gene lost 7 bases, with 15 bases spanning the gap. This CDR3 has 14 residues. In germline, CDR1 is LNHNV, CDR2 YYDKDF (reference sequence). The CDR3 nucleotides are TGTGCCACCAGCTTACAAGGGGGGAGCCAGCCCCAGCATTTT. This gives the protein CATSLQGGSQPQHF. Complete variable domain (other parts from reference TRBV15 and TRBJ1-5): DAMVIQNPRYQVTQFGKPVTLSCSQTLNHNVMYWYQQKSSQAPKLLFHYYDKDFNNEADTPDNFQSRRPNTSFCFLDIRSPGLGDTAMYLCATSLQGGSQPQHFGDGTRLSIL.

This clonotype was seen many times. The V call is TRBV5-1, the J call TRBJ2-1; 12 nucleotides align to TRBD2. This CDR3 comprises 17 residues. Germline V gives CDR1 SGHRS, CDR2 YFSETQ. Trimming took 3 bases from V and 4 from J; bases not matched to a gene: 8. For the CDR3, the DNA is TGCGCCAGCAGCTCCCTAGCGGGAGGGCCGAGTTACAATGAGCAGTTCTTC. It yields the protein CASSSLAGGPSYNEQFF.

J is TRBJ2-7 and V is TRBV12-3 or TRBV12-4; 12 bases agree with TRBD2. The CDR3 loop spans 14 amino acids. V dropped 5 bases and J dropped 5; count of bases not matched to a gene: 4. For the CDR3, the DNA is TGTGCCAGCAGTGGACTAGCGGGAATGAACGAGCAGTACTTC. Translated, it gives CASSGLAGMNEQYF.

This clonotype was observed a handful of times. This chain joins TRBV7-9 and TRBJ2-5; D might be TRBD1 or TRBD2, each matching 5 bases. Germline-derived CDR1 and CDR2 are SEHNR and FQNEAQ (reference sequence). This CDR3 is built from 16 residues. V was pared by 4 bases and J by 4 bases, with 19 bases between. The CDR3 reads CASSSRQGENPETQYF. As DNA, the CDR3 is TGTGCCAGCAGCTCGAGACAAGGGGAGAATCCAGAGACCCAGTACTTC.

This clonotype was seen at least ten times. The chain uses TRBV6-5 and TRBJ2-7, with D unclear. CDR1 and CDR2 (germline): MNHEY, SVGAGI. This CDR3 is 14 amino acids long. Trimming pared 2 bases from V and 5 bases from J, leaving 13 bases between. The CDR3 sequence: CASSYVGRFDEQYF. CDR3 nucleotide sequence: TGTGCCAGCAGTTACGTCGGCCGCTTTGACGAGCAGTACTTC.

This CDR3 reads CASSDGQGHYNEQFF. The DNA for the CDR3 is TGTGCCAGCAGCGACGGACAGGGGCACTACAATGAGCAGTTCTTC. This rearrangement joins TRBV7-8 to TRBJ2-1; 9 bases are shared with TRBD1. The V gene's germline CDR1 is SGHVS and CDR2 FQNEAQ. The V gene end was trimmed by 5 bases and the J gene end by 3 bases; junction bases not matched to a gene: 5. This CDR3 spans 15 amino acids.